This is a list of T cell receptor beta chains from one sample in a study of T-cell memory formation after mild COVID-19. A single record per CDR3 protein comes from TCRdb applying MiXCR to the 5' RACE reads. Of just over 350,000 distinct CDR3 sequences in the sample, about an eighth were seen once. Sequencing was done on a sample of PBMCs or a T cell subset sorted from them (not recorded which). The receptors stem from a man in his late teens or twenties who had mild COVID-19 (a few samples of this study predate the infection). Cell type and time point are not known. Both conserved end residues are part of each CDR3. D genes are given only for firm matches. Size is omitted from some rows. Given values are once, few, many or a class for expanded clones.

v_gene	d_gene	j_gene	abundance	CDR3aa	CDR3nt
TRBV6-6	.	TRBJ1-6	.	CASNARGSDSPLHF	TGTGCCAGCAACGCGAGGGGGTCGGATTCACCCCTCCACTTT
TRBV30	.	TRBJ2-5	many	CAWTPYRGMQTQYF	TGTGCCTGGACTCCTTACCGGGGGATGCAGACCCAGTACTTC
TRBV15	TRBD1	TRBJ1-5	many	CATSRARPSTGGASGSNQPQHF	TGTGCCACCAGCAGAGCCCGACCGAGCACAGGGGGCGCGTCGGGTAGCAATCAGCCCCAGCATTTT
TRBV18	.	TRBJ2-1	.	CASRDEGPPGGQFF	TGTGCCAGCCGCGACGAGGGGCCCCCCGGGGGACAGTTCTTC
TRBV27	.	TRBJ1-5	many	CASSSINGVGQPQHF	TGTGCCAGCAGTTCAATAAACGGGGTCGGGCAGCCCCAGCATTTT
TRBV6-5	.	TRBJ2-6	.	CASSYTVSGANVLTF	TGTGCCAGCAGTTACACGGTCTCTGGGGCCAACGTCCTGACTTTC
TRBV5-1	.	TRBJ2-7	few	CASSLGWGDYEQYF	TGCGCCAGCAGCCTGGGTTGGGGGGACTACGAGCAGTACTTC
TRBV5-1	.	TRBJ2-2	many	CASSFRAAGELFF	TGCGCCAGCAGCTTCCGAGCCGCCGGGGAGCTGTTTTTT
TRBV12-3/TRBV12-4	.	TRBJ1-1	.	CASRKEILTEAFF	TGTGCCAGCAGAAAGGAAATCCTCACTGAAGCTTTCTTT
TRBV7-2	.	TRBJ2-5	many	CASSLIVPFFQETQYF	TGTGCCAGCAGCTTAATAGTGCCGTTTTTCCAAGAGACCCAGTACTTC
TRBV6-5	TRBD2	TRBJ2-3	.	CASSYSTSGGLITQYF	TGTGCCAGCAGTTACTCGACTAGCGGGGGACTGATAACGCAGTATTTT
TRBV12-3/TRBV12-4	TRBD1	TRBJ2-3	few	CASGRDRGSDTQYF	TGTGCCAGCGGCCGGGACAGGGGCTCAGATACGCAGTATTTT
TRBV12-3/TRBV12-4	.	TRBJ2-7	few	CASRNNRVSYEQYF	TGTGCCAGCAGAAACAACAGGGTCTCCTACGAGCAGTACTTC
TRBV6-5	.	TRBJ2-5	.	CASSYGGRETQYF	TGTGCCAGCAGTTACGGAGGGCGGGAGACCCAGTACTTC
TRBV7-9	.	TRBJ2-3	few	CASSPPTSTDTQYF	TGTGCCAGCAGCCCTCCGACGAGCACAGATACGCAGTATTTT
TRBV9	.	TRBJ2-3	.	CASSRPGTPDTQYF	TGTGCCAGCAGCCGCCCGGGGACCCCAGATACGCAGTATTTT
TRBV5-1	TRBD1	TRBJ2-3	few	CASWETGHTQYF	TGCGCCAGCTGGGAGACAGGGCATACGCAGTATTTT
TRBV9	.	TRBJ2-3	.	CASSGRHSTDTQYF	TGTGCCAGCAGTGGGCGGCACAGCACAGATACGCAGTATTTT
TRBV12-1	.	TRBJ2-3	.	CASSSPWNF	TGTGCCAGCAGCTCACCTTGGAATTTT
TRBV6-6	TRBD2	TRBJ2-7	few	CASTYLGGSYEQYF	TGTGCCAGCACCTACCTCGGGGGGAGCTACGAGCAGTACTTC
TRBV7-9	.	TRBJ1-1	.	CASSLTKGTEAFF	TGTGCCAGCAGCTTGACCAAAGGCACTGAAGCTTTCTTT
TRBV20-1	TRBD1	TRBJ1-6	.	CSARLGTGSSPLHF	TGCAGTGCTAGGCTTGGGACAGGGAGTTCACCCCTCCACTTT
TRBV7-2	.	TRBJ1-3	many	CASSLGVSGNTIYF	TGTGCCAGCAGCTTAGGAGTCTCTGGAAACACCATATATTTT
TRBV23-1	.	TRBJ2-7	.	CASRYAQQYEQYF	TGCGCCAGCAGATACGCACAGCAGTACGAGCAGTACTTC
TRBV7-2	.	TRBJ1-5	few	CASSFVAGGSNQPQHF	TGTGCCAGCAGCTTCGTCGCGGGGGGTAGCAATCAGCCCCAGCATTTT
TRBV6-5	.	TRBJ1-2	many	CASSYLGDITNYGYTF	TGTGCCAGCAGTTACTTAGGGGATATTACTAACTATGGCTACACCTTC
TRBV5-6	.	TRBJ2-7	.	CASSPNTRMVGEQYF	TGTGCCAGCAGCCCAAACACCAGGATGGTTGGCGAGCAGTACTTC
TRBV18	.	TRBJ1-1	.	CASSPQSFAEAFF	TGTGCCAGCTCACCACAGTCTTTCGCTGAAGCTTTCTTT
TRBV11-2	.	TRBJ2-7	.	CASSLYPAGHEQYF	TGTGCCAGCAGCTTGTACCCGGCGGGGCACGAGCAGTACTTC